This entry features one T cell receptor (beta chain) sequence. This record belongs to a study of T cells in localized non-small cell lung cancer. The germline CDR1 and CDR2 sequences are SEHNR and FQNEAQ (reference sequence). The V gene lost 3 bases and the J gene lost 1 base, with 9 bases spanning the gap. CDR3 size: 14 residues. The assay was immunoSEQ multiplex PCR, and TCRdb's table has in-frame clones only and misses some. The sample lists about 52,000 clones; around 82% were seen once. The specimen was PBMCs, collected before any cancer treatment. The chain has TRBV7-9 and TRBJ1-1, with D possibly being TRBD1 (6 bases). The clonotype comes from a woman between 40 and 69 years old with stage II lung adenocarcinoma. The CDR3 here is CASSFAGANTEAFF. The CDR3 DNA reads as TGTGCCAGCAGCTTCGCAGGGGCGAACACTGAAGCTTTCTTT.